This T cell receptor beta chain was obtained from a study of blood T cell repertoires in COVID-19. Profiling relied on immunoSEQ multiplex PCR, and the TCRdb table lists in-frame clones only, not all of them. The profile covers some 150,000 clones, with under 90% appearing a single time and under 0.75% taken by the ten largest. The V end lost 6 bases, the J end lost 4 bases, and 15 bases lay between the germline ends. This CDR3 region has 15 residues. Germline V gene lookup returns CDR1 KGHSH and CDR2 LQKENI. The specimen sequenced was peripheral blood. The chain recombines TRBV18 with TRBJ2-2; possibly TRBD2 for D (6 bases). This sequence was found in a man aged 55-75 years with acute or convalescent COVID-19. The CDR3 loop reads CASSPSGGITGELFF. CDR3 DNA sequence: TGTGCCAGCTCCCCGAGCGGCGGGATCACCGGGGAGCTGTTTTTT.